The sequence of this T cell receptor beta chain was determined in a study of blood T cell repertoires in COVID-19. Turning to the study itself: Acute-phase and convalescent COVID-19 samples originated in the United States, Italy and Spain.

Original data processing: Amplification of reference gene primers provided the estimated nucleated cell counts. Assay used: immunoSEQ multiplex PCR; TCRdb lists only in-frame clones, some missing. V, J and clone size are those of that table, while D and trimming were read from the DNA. The sample holds under 100,000 clones, about 89% seen once. Input material: peripheral blood. This clonotype was sampled from a human donor in a cohort sampled during active COVID-19.

For the CDR3, the DNA is TGCGCCAGCTCGACCGGGGACAGCTACGAGCAGTACTTC. Translation gives CASSTGDSYEQYF. V is TRBV5-1 and J is TRBJ2-7, with 7 bases fitting TRBD1. This CDR3 contains 13 residues. J was trimmed by 3 bases and V by 7 bases; bases with no gene match: 7. From germline, CDR1 is SGHRS and CDR2 YFSETQ.